This T cell receptor beta chain was found in a study of neoadjuvant anti-PD-1 for oral cavity cancer. The repertoire was sequenced with immunoSEQ multiplex PCR; TCRdb's copy has only in-frame clones and lacks some. The data hold around 30,000 clones, with 80% to 90% observed a single time. V was cut by 0 bases and J by 2 bases, with 11 bases left in between. Germline-derived CDR1 and CDR2 are MNHEY and SVGAGI. The CDR3 length is 16 residues. Material: PBMCs, obtained before nivolumab (anti-PD-1) treatment. This rearrangement joins TRBV6-5 to TRBJ1-3; D is unclear. The sequence derives from a person between 40 and 85 years old with oral cavity squamous cell carcinoma. The CDR3 nucleotides read TGTGCCAGCAGTTACTCACAGCGGGTCGCTGGAAACACCATATATTTT. It codes for CASSYSQRVAGNTIYF.